This entry lists 28 T cell receptor beta chains sequenced from one sample in a study of long-term antiretroviral therapy in people with HIV. It was version v3.0 of the immunoSEQ assay that was run at survey level. Method: immunoSEQ multiplex PCR; TCRdb's copy keeps in-frame clones and lacks some. The data hold approximately 25,000 clones, with 70% to 85% observed a single time. The sequencing here drew on unsorted PBMCs, taken 3 years after starting antiretroviral therapy. The receptor set was obtained from a man in his fifties or sixties with HIV.

The rearrangement joins TRBV18 to TRBJ2-3; D gene ambiguous. Between the trimmed V and J ends, which lost 2 bases and 0 bases, there was a span of 12 bases. Per the germline V gene, CDR1 is KGHSH and CDR2 is LQKENI. The CDR3 extends over 16 amino acids. The CDR3 DNA follows: TGTGCCAGCTCACCAGAGCGAGAAAAGAGCACAGATACGCAGTATTTT. This sequence encodes CASSPEREKSTDTQYF.

The V call is TRBV27, the J call TRBJ2-2, with D maybe TRBD2 (5 bases). Trimming took off 1 base at V and 6 bases at J, with 6 bases between the two ends. Germline CDR1 and CDR2: MNHEY and SMNVEV (reference sequence). The CDR3 loop spans 13 amino acids. In DNA form, the CDR3 reads TGTGCCAGCAGTTTATGGGAGTCCGGGGAGCTGTTTTTT. Translating it yields CASSLWESGELFF.

V usage is TRBV4-3 and J usage is TRBJ2-7; D not resolved. Germline-derived CDR1 and CDR2 are LGHNA and YSLEER. The ends were cut back, 0 bases at V and 5 bases at J, with 11 bases in the middle. This CDR3 contains 14 residues. The chain's CDR3 is CASSQELIFHEQYF. CDR3 nucleotides: TGCGCCAGCAGCCAAGAATTGATCTTCCACGAGCAGTACTTC.

The gene calls are TRBV5-6 and TRBJ1-4; 10 bases agree with TRBD1. CDR3 size: 15 residues. From germline, CDR1 is SGHDT and CDR2 YYEEEE. The V segment lost 4 bases and the J segment 7 bases; nucleotides outside the gene matches: 7. CDR3 region: CASSLRQGAREKLFF. CDR3 DNA sequence: TGTGCCAGCAGCCTGAGACAGGGGGCTCGTGAAAAACTGTTTTTT.

This clone was seen more than once but under ten times. The V and J genes are TRBV7-9 and TRBJ2-7; D is undetermined. Trimming shortened V by 5 bases and J by 3 bases, and 5 bases separated the two germline ends. The germline V gene encodes CDR1 SEHNR and CDR2 FQNEAQ (reference sequence). The CDR3 has 11 residues. CDR3 DNA sequence: TGTGCCAGCAGCCGACTCTACGAGCAGTACTTC. Its protein product is CASSRLYEQYF.

The DNA of the CDR3 is TGTGCCATCAGTGAGGGTAGGACAGGGGAAGCCTACGAGCAGTACTTC. Translation gives CAISEGRTGEAYEQYF. The J gene is TRBJ2-7, the V gene TRBV10-3; 9 positions agree with TRBD1. CDR3 length equals 16 residues. The V segment lost 2 bases and the J segment 2 bases; nucleotides outside the gene matches: 7. CDR1 and CDR2 (germline): ENHRY, SYGVKD.

The chain carries TRBV7-9 and TRBJ2-3; D ambiguous. Trimming cost V 3 bases and J 1 base, with 14 bases left between them. Germline CDR1 SEHNR, CDR2 FQNEAQ (reference sequence). This CDR3 is 16 amino acids long. The DNA of the CDR3 is TGTGCCAGCAGCTTGGGTCCTTGGGGTGGCACAGATACGCAGTATTTT. Amino acids: CASSLGPWGGTDTQYF.

This chain uses TRBV7-2 with TRBJ1-5; 10 bases are shared with TRBD1. The germline V gene has CDR1 SGHTA and CDR2 FQGNSA. The length of the CDR3 is 15 residues. After removal of 4 bases from V and 4 bases from J, the junction contained 4 bases not matched to a gene. CDR3 region: CASSSTGGRNQPQHF. As DNA, the CDR3 is TGTGCCAGCAGCTCGACAGGGGGCAGGAATCAGCCCCAGCATTTT.

V usage is TRBV28 and J usage is TRBJ2-1, with D possibly being TRBD2 (6 bases). The CDR3 loop spans 15 amino acids. Trimming removed 1 base from V and 8 bases from J, with 15 bases in between. Germline loops: CDR1 MDHEN, CDR2 SYDVKM. This chain's CDR3 is CASSLSKTSQHEQFF. As DNA, the CDR3 is TGTGCCAGCAGTTTATCCAAGACTAGTCAACATGAGCAGTTCTTC. Full variable domain (rest looked up from reference TRBV28 and TRBJ2-1): DVKVTQSSRYLVKRTGEKVFLECVQDMDHENMFWYRQDPGLGLRLIYFSYDVKMKEKGDIPEGYSVSREKKERFSLILESASTNQTSMYLCASSLSKTSQHEQFFGPGTRLTVL.

This sequence joins TRBV19 and TRBJ1-2, with TRBD1 as a possible D gene (5 bases). Trimming stripped 7 bases from V and 5 bases from J, with 14 bases between. The germline V gene has CDR1 LNHDA and CDR2 SQIVND (reference sequence). The CDR3 loop spans 13 amino acids. Written as DNA, the CDR3 is TGTGCCAGTAAAGGGGATTCATCATATGGCTACACCTTC. It specifies CASKGDSSYGYTF.

V usage is TRBV7-2 and J usage is TRBJ2-7, with a weak D call TRBD2 (6 bases). CDR1 SGHTA and CDR2 FQGNSA come from the germline V gene. The V gene lost 5 bases and the J gene lost 0 bases, with 11 bases spanning the gap. The CDR3 is 14 amino acids. The CDR3 here is CASSARGNSYEQYF. The CDR3 DNA reads TGTGCCAGCAGCGCGCGGGGAAACTCCTACGAGCAGTACTTC.

V gene TRBV5-1 combines with J gene TRBJ1-2; D remains ambiguous. This CDR3 contains 14 residues. The germline V gene has CDR1 SGHRS and CDR2 YFSETQ. Trimming removed 2 bases at V and 3 bases at J, with 11 bases between. Here the CDR3 DNA reads TGCGCCAGCAGCTTAGAACAGCAGGACTATGGCTACACCTTC. It encodes CASSLEQQDYGYTF.

The CDR3, as DNA: TGTGCCAGCAGTGCCGGGACTGGGGCCAACGTCCTGACTTTC. Encoded protein: CASSAGTGANVLTF. The chain is built from TRBV6-1 and TRBJ2-6, with TRBD2 as a possible D gene (5 bases). V lost 4 bases, J lost 2 bases, and 6 bases lay in between. CDR3 length: 14 amino acids. Per germline, CDR1 MNHNS and CDR2 SASEGT.

The chain combines TRBV6-6 with TRBJ1-5; D unclear. The CDR3 spans 13 residues. CDR1 and CDR2 (germline): MNHNY, SVGAGI (reference sequence). V dropped 5 bases and J dropped 1 base, with 6 bases sitting between them. The CDR3 reads CASSDTSNQPQHF. In nucleotides, the CDR3 is TGTGCCAGCAGTGACACCAGCAATCAGCCCCAGCATTTT.

The rearrangement links TRBV6-1 to TRBJ1-1, with D uncertain. V was shortened by 1 base and J by 1 base, with 10 bases between the two germline ends. CDR1 is MNHNS, CDR2 SASEGT, per germline. The CDR3 is made up of 15 amino acids. The CDR3 sequence is CASSEEYWENTEAFF. CDR3 sequence (DNA): TGTGCCAGCAGTGAAGAATACTGGGAGAACACTGAAGCTTTCTTT.

This chain joins TRBV28 and TRBJ1-5; D is possibly TRBD1 (5 bases). The germline CDR1 and CDR2 sequences are MDHEN and SYDVKM. The CDR3 contains 16 residues. Trimming stripped 5 bases from V and 7 bases from J, with 21 bases between. The CDR3 bases are TGTGCCAGCAGTCCCGCCAGTCCGGGGCTAGGGCAGCCCCAGCATTTT. Its protein product is CASSPASPGLGQPQHF.

This clone came up once. V gene TRBV2 combines with J gene TRBJ2-7; TRBD2 might be the D (6 bases). Germline values: CDR1 SNHLY, CDR2 FYNNEI. The V end was cut by 6 bases, the J end by 3 bases, with 21 bases between. The CDR3 spans 16 residues. CDR3 coding DNA: TGTGCCAGCAGAACCGACCGGGACTGGGTAAACTACGAGCAGTACTTC. Its protein product is CASRTDRDWVNYEQYF.

The rearrangement uses TRBV29-1 and TRBJ1-6; D unclear. This CDR3 contains 12 residues. V was clipped by 5 bases and J by 11 bases, with 13 bases between them. Germline CDR1 and CDR2: SQVTM and ANQGSEA. The CDR3 spells CSVSVPGAPLHF. The CDR3 nucleotides are TGCAGCGTTAGTGTTCCGGGCGCACCCCTCCACTTT.

The chain employs TRBV28 and TRBJ2-5; 12 bases map to TRBD2. The V gene end was trimmed by 4 bases and the J gene end by 3 bases; junction bases not matched to a gene: 6. Germline lookup yields CDR1 MDHEN and CDR2 SYDVKM. The CDR3 has 16 residues. The CDR3 spells CASSSRLAGEEETQYF. In DNA, the CDR3 is TGTGCCAGCAGTTCCCGACTAGCGGGAGAGGAAGAGACCCAGTACTTC.

The chain employs TRBV28 and TRBJ1-1; the match to TRBD1 covers 7 bases. V lost 5 bases and J lost 4; bases outside the gene matches: 7. The CDR3 totals 14 residues. Germline-derived CDR1 and CDR2 are MDHEN and SYDVKM. The CDR3 reads CASSTDYRGTEAFF. CDR3 sequence (DNA): TGTGCCAGCAGTACCGATTACAGGGGCACTGAAGCTTTCTTT.

This clone was seen only once. The rearrangement joins TRBV5-6 to TRBJ1-5; D gene ambiguous. The germline V and J ends were trimmed by 2 bases and 7 bases, with 7 bases remaining between them. Germline loops: CDR1 SGHDT, CDR2 YYEEEE. The CDR3 has 12 residues. This chain's CDR3 is CASSFHEQPQHF. CDR3 in DNA: TGTGCCAGCAGCTTTCATGAGCAGCCCCAGCATTTT.

In its sample, this clone was seen once. The chain couples TRBV4-1 to TRBJ2-1, with a tentative D call TRBD2 (6 bases). The CDR3 runs to 14 residues. V lost 4 bases to trimming and J lost 12 bases, with 19 bases between them. Per germline, CDR1 MGHRA and CDR2 YSYEKL. The CDR3 coding sequence is TGCGCCAGCAGCCCCCAGGGAGGACCGCCCGGGCAGTTCTTC. Protein sequence: CASSPQGGPPGQFF.

This chain connects TRBV7-8 to TRBJ2-1; 14 bases are shared with TRBD2. Germline V gene sequence: CDR1 SGHVS, CDR2 FQNEAQ. The V gene end was trimmed by 2 bases and the J gene end by 7 bases; junction bases not matched to a gene: 7. CDR3 size: 17 residues. CDR3 region: CASSLWGLAGESNEQFF. CDR3 bases: TGTGCCAGCAGCTTATGGGGACTAGCGGGAGAATCGAATGAGCAGTTCTTC.

V gene TRBV28 combines with J gene TRBJ2-7; TRBD1 agrees at 8 bases. V shed 3 bases and J 2 bases; nucleotides not matched to a gene: 12. Germline loops: CDR1 MDHEN, CDR2 SYDVKM. The CDR3 sequence is 17 residues long. In nucleotides, the CDR3 is TGTGCCAGCAGTTTCTTGGTCCGGACAGGGCTCACCTACGAGCAGTACTTC. This sequence encodes CASSFLVRTGLTYEQYF.

The rearrangement joins TRBV2 to TRBJ2-2, with D perhaps matching TRBD1 or TRBD2 (6 bases each). The length of the CDR3 is 15 residues. CDR1 is SNHLY, CDR2 FYNNEI, per germline. V was cut by 5 bases and J by 0 bases, with 10 bases left in between. The CDR3 DNA follows: TGTGCCAGCAGTCTGGAGGGGGCGAACACCGGGGAGCTGTTTTTT. Its translation: CASSLEGANTGELFF.

In DNA, the CDR3 is TGTGCCAGCAGGAGGTCGGGGTATCAGGGCGAGCAGTACTTC. Its translation is CASRRSGYQGEQYF. The gene calls are TRBV27 and TRBJ2-7; D possibly uses TRBD1 or TRBD2 (5 bases each). Trimming took 6 bases from V and 6 from J, leaving 18 bases between them. This CDR3 has 14 residues. Germline lookup yields CDR1 MNHEY and CDR2 SMNVEV (reference sequence).

V is TRBV9 and J is TRBJ1-1, with D possibly being TRBD1 (5 bases). Trimming left V 0 bases short and J 3 bases short, with 18 bases between. The CDR3 spans 17 residues. Germline V gene sequence: CDR1 SGDLS, CDR2 YYNGEE. The CDR3, as DNA: TGTGCCAGCAGCGTAGTTGGGAGGCAGGGAGGGGACACTGAAGCTTTCTTT. Protein sequence: CASSVVGRQGGDTEAFF. The complete variable domain, with remaining parts taken from reference TRBV9 and TRBJ1-1, reads DSGVTQTPKHLITATGQRVTLRCSPRSGDLSVYWYQQSLDQGLQFLIQYYNGEERAKGNILERFSAQQFPDLHSELNLSSLELGDSALYFCASSVVGRQGGDTEAFFGQGTRLTVV.

The V and J genes are TRBV30 and TRBJ2-1; unclear D gene. This CDR3 region has 14 residues. The V and J ends lost 1 base and 0 bases respectively, with 7 bases between them. CDR1 is GTSNPN, CDR2 SVGIG, per germline (reference sequence). As DNA, the CDR3 is TGTGCCTGGAGTGGCACCCTCTCCTACAATGAGCAGTTCTTC. It specifies CAWSGTLSYNEQFF.